This T cell receptor (beta chain) was captured in a study of post-analysis software for immune sequencing data. For this clonotype: Its antigen is currently unknown.

The study's findings and limits: Relative to controls, patients had 5 or 6 TRBV segments at higher frequency, with TRBV5-6, TRBV5-1 and TRBV20-1 among these. Controls showed significantly higher normalized Chao1 diversity than did multiple sclerosis patients.

The TCR beta cDNA libraries contained unique molecular identifiers. TCRdb processed the PCR reads anew with MiXCR; each CDR3 protein has one entry. In the table there are hundreds of thousands of distinct CDR3 sequences, 36% of which are singletons. CDR1 DFQATT and CDR2 SNEGSKA come from the germline V gene (reference sequence). The CDR3 is 12 amino acids. The sequenced sample consisted of blood. This clonotype was obtained from a girl aged 10 to 17 with multiple sclerosis. This chain joins TRBV20-1 and TRBJ2-7; 9 bases line up with TRBD2. The DNA end favors TRBJ2-5, so the J call may be wrong. CDR3 residues: CSARSGSGTQYF. DNA for the CDR3: TGCAGTGCTCGTAGCGGGAGCGGGACCCAGTACTTC.